These T cell receptor beta chains were read from a single sample in a study of blood T cell repertoires in COVID-19. Assay used: immunoSEQ multiplex PCR; TCRdb lists only in-frame clones, some missing. The sample contains 250,000 to 300,000 clones, around 86% of which appear only once. The sample taken for sequencing was PBMCs or T cells enriched from blood (not recorded which). All receptors derive from a man aged 18 to 29 who had recovered from COVID-19. CDR3s include the opening cysteine and the closing phenylalanine or tryptophan. Fields, in order: D gene, clone size, V gene, J gene, CDR3 DNA, CDR3 protein. D genes are given only for firm matches. The size entry is marked missing in some rows and otherwise reads once, few, many or a size class.

.,once,TRBV12-3/TRBV12-4,TRBJ1-2,TGTGCCAGCAGCTTTCACAGGGTTGGCTACACCTTC,CASSFHRVGYTF
TRBD2,.,TRBV23-1,TRBJ2-1,TGCGCCAGCAGTCAATCACCTAGCGGGAGGTACAATGAGCAGTTCTTC,CASSQSPSGRYNEQFF
TRBD2,.,TRBV7-9,TRBJ2-1,TGTGCCAGCAGCTTATTCCCGACTAGCGGGAGAGGAAACGCTCTGTTCTTC,CASSLFPTSGRGNALFF
TRBD1,.,TRBV5-8,TRBJ1-5,TGTGCCAGCAGCTTGCGTCTGGGACAGTATCAGCCCCAGCATTTT,CASSLRLGQYQPQHF
TRBD2,.,TRBV7-7,TRBJ2-2,TGTGCTAGCAGCTTTCGAGCGGGAGGGGACACCGGGGAGCTGTTTTTT,CASSFRAGGDTGELFF
.,.,TRBV7-9,TRBJ2-7,TGTGCCAGCAGCCCCGGACAGTACGAGCAGTACTTC,CASSPGQYEQYF
.,.,TRBV12-3/TRBV12-4,TRBJ1-5,TGTGCCAGCAGGTGGGACACCGGGGGGGCCCAGCATTTT,CASRWDTGGAQHF
TRBD2,.,TRBV7-9,TRBJ2-1,TGTGCCAGCAGCCAGACTAGCGGGAGAGCCACGAGCTCCTACAATGAGCAGTTCTTC,CASSQTSGRATSSYNEQFF
.,.,TRBV29-1,TRBJ1-2,TGCAGCGTCGTTACGACTTTAGGTGGCTACACCTTC,CSVVTTLGGYTF
.,few,TRBV6-1,TRBJ1-3,TGTGCCAGCAGTGAACAGTACGGAAACACCATATATTTT,CASSEQYGNTIYF
TRBD1,.,TRBV7-9,TRBJ1-2,TGTGCCAGCAGCGCGGCGAGGGGGCTGAATGGCTACACCTTC,CASSAARGLNGYTF
.,once,TRBV3-1/TRBV3-2,TRBJ2-3,TGTGCCAGCAGCCAAGATAGTACGCAGTATTTT,CASSQDSTQYF
.,.,TRBV19,TRBJ2-3,TGTGCCAGTAGTACCTGGACTGGAACAGATACGCAGTATTTT,CASSTWTGTDTQYF
TRBD2,.,TRBV11-2,TRBJ2-2,TGTGCCAGCAGCCCGAGAATAACTAGCGGGGCGCTCACCGGGGAGCTGTTTTTT,CASSPRITSGALTGELFF
.,.,TRBV6-2/TRBV6-3,TRBJ1-5,TGTGCCAGCAGTTATCAACAGGGTAATCAGCCCCAGCATTTT,CASSYQQGNQPQHF
TRBD1,.,TRBV11-3,TRBJ2-1,TGTGCCAGCCGTAGGGGGACAGGCTCCGATGAGCAGTTCTTC,CASRRGTGSDEQFF
TRBD1,.,TRBV19,TRBJ1-5,TGTGCCAGTAGTGGGGACAGGGGTGGTCAGCCCCAGCATTTT,CASSGDRGGQPQHF
TRBD1,.,TRBV4-1,TRBJ1-2,TGCGCCAGCAGCCAGGATGGGACAGCCATTAACTATGGCTACACCTTC,CASSQDGTAINYGYTF
.,.,TRBV7-6,TRBJ1-3,TGTGCCAGCAGCTCGGACTGGCCCTCTGGAAACACCATATATTTT,CASSSDWPSGNTIYF
.,.,TRBV19,TRBJ2-7,TGTGCCAGTAGTATTGGCGGGGTTTCTACCTACGAGCAGTACTTC,CASSIGGVSTYEQYF
TRBD1,.,TRBV19,TRBJ2-7,TGTGCCACTAAAAACCAGGGGGTCAACGAGCAGTACTTC,CATKNQGVNEQYF
.,once,TRBV7-9,TRBJ1-4,TGTGCCAGCAGCTTACTTGATGAGGTTTTCGAAAAACTGTTTTTT,CASSLLDEVFEKLFF
TRBD2,.,TRBV7-9,TRBJ2-1,TGTGCCAGCAGCTTAGTACTAGCGGGAGTAAATGAGCAGTTCTTC,CASSLVLAGVNEQFF
TRBD1,.,TRBV4-2,TRBJ1-1,TGTGCCAGCAGCCCGCGGACAGGGGCGAACACTGAAGCTTTCTTT,CASSPRTGANTEAFF
.,.,TRBV7-6,TRBJ2-3,TGTGCCAGCAGCTTAGTATTGTTTGACACAGAAAACACAGATACGCAGTATTTT,CASSLVLFDTENTDTQYF
TRBD1,.,TRBV28,TRBJ1-6,TGTGCCAGCAGTCCGGGACAGGGGGGCAATTCACCCCTCCACTTT,CASSPGQGGNSPLHF
TRBD2,.,TRBV24-1,TRBJ2-3,TGTGCCACCAGGGGGACTAGCGGAGACACAGATACGCAGTATTTT,CATRGTSGDTDTQYF
TRBD1,.,TRBV19,TRBJ1-5,TGTGCCAGTAGGGCCCAGGGGGCGCGGGGCAATCAGCCCCAGCATTTT,CASRAQGARGNQPQHF
.,few,TRBV19,TRBJ2-2,TGTGCCAGTAGTATGGGGCGAGGCGGGCTGTTTTTT,CASSMGRGGLFF
.,.,TRBV10-3,TRBJ2-2,TGTGCCATCAGTGAGTCGGGACAAAACACCGGGGAGCTGTTTTTT,CAISESGQNTGELFF
.,.,TRBV28,TRBJ1-2,TGTGCCAGCAGTTTAGGAAAAGTGTTTTCCAGGGGACCCTATGGCTACACCTTC,CASSLGKVFSRGPYGYTF
TRBD2,.,TRBV13,TRBJ2-1,TGTGCCAGCAGCTCCCGCGGGGGGTACTACAATGAGCAGTTCTTC,CASSSRGGYYNEQFF
TRBD1,.,TRBV5-6,TRBJ1-1,TGTGCCAGCAGCAGGGGGACAGGGAACACTGAAGCTTTCTTT,CASSRGTGNTEAFF
.,.,TRBV7-9,TRBJ1-6,TGTGCCAGCAGCTCTGGGGCAGGGGACGGCAATTCACCCCTCCACTTT,CASSSGAGDGNSPLHF
.,.,TRBV25-1,TRBJ2-3,TGTGCCAGCAGTGAATTACTTAGCCGCACAGATACGCAGTATTTT,CASSELLSRTDTQYF
TRBD1,.,TRBV28,TRBJ2-7,TGTGCCAGCAGACCACAGGGGGCCTCCTACGAGCAGTACTTC,CASRPQGASYEQYF
TRBD1,.,TRBV28,TRBJ2-7,TGTGCCAGCGACTCACAGGGGGCTAAGCAGTACTTC,CASDSQGAKQYF
TRBD2,.,TRBV5-5,TRBJ2-7,TGTGCCAGCAGCTTGAGGGTTGTCCCCGGGAGGCCTTCCCGCTCCTACGAGCAGTACTTC,CASSLRVVPGRPSRSYEQYF
.,.,TRBV30,TRBJ1-6,TGTGCCTGGAGCAGGGGCGGATATAATTCACCCCTCCACTTT,CAWSRGGYNSPLHF
.,.,TRBV28,TRBJ2-5,TGTGCCAGCAGTTTTTCTTTGAGGACAACCCAAGAGACCCAGTACTTC,CASSFSLRTTQETQYF
TRBD1,.,TRBV5-8,TRBJ2-5,TGTGCCAGCAGGGCCGCCGGGACAGGGCGGGAGGAGACCCAGTACTTC,CASRAAGTGREETQYF
.,.,TRBV18,TRBJ1-2,TGTGCCAGCTCACCACCCGAGGCATATGGCTACACCTTC,CASSPPEAYGYTF
.,.,TRBV4-2,TRBJ1-6,TGTGCCAGCAGCCAAGATCTGGGTGGGGGGAATTCACCCCTCCACTTT,CASSQDLGGGNSPLHF
TRBD1,.,TRBV2,TRBJ1-2,TGTGCCAGCAGTGTGGGGACAGGGGGCTATGGCTACACCTTC,CASSVGTGGYGYTF
.,.,TRBV3-1/TRBV3-2,TRBJ2-1,TGTGCCAGCAGCCAAGATCCGGTCTATGAGCAGTTCTTC,CASSQDPVYEQFF
.,.,TRBV5-1,TRBJ2-7,TGCGCCAGCAGCCGCTTAACAGACCCGACCTACGAGCAGTACTTC,CASSRLTDPTYEQYF
.,.,TRBV5-4,TRBJ2-2,TGTGCCACTTATCCCGGGGAGCTGTTTTTT,CATYPGELFF
TRBD1,.,TRBV10-1,TRBJ1-2,TGCGCCAGGGAACAGGGGTGCTATGGCTACACCTTC,CAREQGCYGYTF